This T cell receptor (beta chain) was sequenced for a study of cytomegalovirus exposure and HLA in healthy donors. Whole-study context: In a later analysis, it was reported that the approximately 120 validation repertoires had been produced on the same platform as the 500 to 750 repertoires belonging to the first cohort.

In germline, CDR1 is SGHRS, CDR2 YFSETQ. Unmatched junction bases numbered 10, after V lost 3 bases and J lost 5 bases. The CDR3 is 15 amino acids. The table came from immunoSEQ multiplex PCR; TCRdb's copy has only in-frame clones and leaves some out. The table records some 200,000 clones, about 93% of them present only once. Findings of the study overall: TCR beta chains numbering 164 were designated cytomegalovirus-associated. It was reported that the classifier diagnosed cytomegalovirus status with high specificity and sensitivity in both the original and validation cohorts.

Donors were drawn from the approximately 120-subject validation cohort, separate from the roughly 670-subject first cohort. In regard to this clone: Its target is unknown.

The clonotype comes from a woman aged 18-29 years in good health and CMV-seronegative. This sequence joins TRBV5-1 and TRBJ2-7; 8 nucleotides line up with TRBD1. The sequenced sample consisted of PBMCs. The CDR3 loop reads CASSSLRTGRNEQYF. CDR3 coding DNA: TGCGCCAGCAGCTCGCTCCGGACAGGGAGGAACGAGCAGTACTTC.